Presented here are 15 T cell receptor beta chains from one specimen sequenced in a study of spatial heterogeneity in lung cancer. In TCRdb, the 5' RACE reads were re-called with MiXCR into one record per CDR3 protein. The repertoire holds 15,000 or so distinct CDR3 sequences, roughly 5.4% seen once, with 36% in the top ten. Regarding time point: sample taken at primary tumor resection. These receptors are not linked to any known antigen. Points from the study as a whole: Mutation counts in tumors were tracked by counts of expanded intratumoral alpha and beta TCRs.

This material consisted of lung tumor tissue, taken at surgery. The receptors here all came from a male donor with early-stage non-small cell lung cancer.

This clonotype was observed many times. The rearrangement links TRBV20-1 to TRBJ1-1; TRBD1 aligns across 8 bases. The junction had 6 bases not matched to a gene; V was cut back by 0 bases and J by 3 bases. Germline loops: CDR1 DFQATT, CDR2 SNEGSKA (reference sequence). This CDR3 is built from 15 residues. For the CDR3, the DNA is TGCAGTGCTAGAGATTCAGGGGGCAGCGACACTGAAGCTTTCTTT. Protein sequence: CSARDSGGSDTEAFF.

There are many counts of this clonotype. The gene calls are TRBV20-1 and TRBJ2-7; 7 nucleotides agree with TRBD1. This CDR3 is 14 amino acids long. V lost 0 bases to trimming and J lost 7 bases; unmatched junction nucleotides: 9. Germline CDR1 reads DFQATT; CDR2 reads SNEGSKA (reference sequence). CDR3 protein: CSARESTGLVEQYF. CDR3 nucleotide sequence: TGCAGTGCTAGAGAGTCGACAGGGTTAGTGGAGCAGTACTTC.

Ten or more counts support this clonotype. V and J are TRBV4-2 and TRBJ2-1; TRBD2 matches 14 bases. With 1 base clipped from V and 8 bases from J, the junction kept 10 bases outside the gene matches. This CDR3 is built from 18 residues. CDR1 is LGHNA, CDR2 YNFKEQ, per germline. The DNA of the CDR3 is TGTGCCAGCAGCCAAGGACTAGCGGGAGGGCAAGGGGACCATGAGCAGTTCTTC. It specifies CASSQGLAGGQGDHEQFF.

This clonotype was seen ten or more times. The chain joins TRBV14 to TRBJ2-7; D might be TRBD1 (6 bases). This CDR3 is 16 amino acids long. Germline assignment: CDR1 SGHDN and CDR2 FVKESK. V lost 4 bases to trimming and J lost 1 base, with 17 bases between them. CDR3 sequence reads: CASSPTISTGSYEQYF. In nucleotides, the CDR3 is TGTGCCAGCAGCCCTACTATTTCAACAGGGTCCTACGAGCAGTACTTC.

This clonotype was seen repeatedly, ten times or more. The chain joins TRBV11-1 to TRBJ2-3; no reliable D call. V lost 6 bases and J 1 base, leaving 2 bases between the germline ends. Germline V gene sequence: CDR1 SGHAT, CDR2 FQDESV (reference sequence). This CDR3 comprises 11 residues. CDR3 DNA sequence: TGTGCCAGCAGGGGCACAGATACGCAGTATTTT. This gives the protein CASRGTDTQYF.

This clonotype has a count of ten or more. The chain carries TRBV29-1 and TRBJ2-3; 8 bases are a match to TRBD1. Germline CDR1 is SQVTM and CDR2 is ANQGSEA. This CDR3 has 14 amino acids. V trimming: 5 bases; J trimming: 4 bases; junction bases outside the gene matches: 8. This CDR3 reads CSVQGQGQADTQYF. Written as DNA, the CDR3 is TGCAGCGTTCAAGGACAGGGACAAGCAGATACGCAGTATTTT.

The chain employs TRBV20-1 and TRBJ1-4; weak D call: TRBD1 (5 bases). Trimming took off 1 base at V and 5 bases at J, with 17 bases between the two ends. The CDR3 covers 16 residues. CDR1 and CDR2 (germline): DFQATT, SNEGSKA (reference sequence). The CDR3 DNA follows: TGCAGTGCTAGAGGAGAGTGGGGCGAAGAAAATGAAAAACTGTTTTTT. This translates into CSARGEWGEENEKLFF.

The sample holds many counts of this clonotype. V and J are TRBV6-2 or TRBV6-3 and TRBJ1-2; D not certain. The CDR3 is made up of 14 amino acids. V was shortened by 4 bases and J by 5 bases, with 14 bases between the two germline ends. The germline V gene encodes CDR1 MNHEY and CDR2 SVGEGT. The chain's CDR3 is CASSSYSSVYGYTF. The DNA of the CDR3 is TGTGCCAGCAGTTCCTACAGCTCCGTATATGGCTACACCTTC.

This clonotype was seen ten or more times. The chain has TRBV4-1 and TRBJ1-2; tentative D call: TRBD1 (5 bases). Germline V gene lookup returns CDR1 MGHRA and CDR2 YSYEKL. The CDR3 has 15 residues. V lost 8 bases and J lost 4, with 20 bases in between. The CDR3 nucleotides are TGCGCCAGCGCCCCCATCGCCCGGGGCCGCTATGGCTACACCTTC. Translation: CASAPIARGRYGYTF.

This clonotype was recorded many times. The chain combines TRBV18 with TRBJ2-6, with 8 bases lining up with TRBD1. The length of the CDR3 is 19 residues. CDR1 is KGHSH and CDR2 is LQKENI in the germline V gene. The ends lost 1 base at V and 0 bases at J; junction bases unmatched: 8. DNA of the CDR3: TGTGCCAGCTCACCACTTGGGACAGGCCTCCGCTCTGGGGCCAACGTCCTGACTTTC. It specifies CASSPLGTGLRSGANVLTF.

Of note for this clonotype: Since a much larger clone is just one base distant, this may be a read error. CDR3 sequence (DNA): TGTGCCAGCAGAGAGGTCAGCGGGGTGGCCTACGAGCAGTACTTC. Protein sequence: CASREVSGVAYEQYF. This chain uses TRBV6-5 with TRBJ2-7; 7 nucleotides match TRBD2. V was clipped by 6 bases and J by 2 bases; unmatched bases: 10. The V gene's germline CDR1 is MNHEY and CDR2 SVGAGI. This CDR3 is 15 amino acids long.

At least ten counts were recorded for this clonotype. The genes are TRBV18 and TRBJ1-4; D not certain. This CDR3 region has 15 residues. Trimming left V 2 bases short and J 4 bases short, with 11 bases between. Germline lookup yields CDR1 KGHSH and CDR2 LQKENI. The CDR3 sequence: CASSPYNRDNEKLFF. CDR3 DNA sequence: TGTGCCAGCTCACCATACAACAGAGATAATGAAAAACTGTTTTTT.

Ten or more counts support this clonotype. This chain connects TRBV7-8 to TRBJ2-1; D remains ambiguous. Germline V CDR1 and CDR2: SGHVS, FQNEAQ. V was pared by 4 bases and J by 1 base, with 11 bases between. This CDR3 has 15 amino acids. The CDR3 nucleotides read TGTGCCAGCAGCTCCTCGACACCATCCTACAATGAGCAGTTCTTC. It yields the protein CASSSSTPSYNEQFF.

The chain carries TRBV6-2 or TRBV6-3 and TRBJ2-2, with 7 bases fitting TRBD1. The CDR3 is 14 amino acids. CDR1 MNHEY and CDR2 SVGEGT come from the germline V gene. V trimming: 6 bases; J trimming: 7 bases; junction bases outside the gene matches: 8. Here the CDR3 reads CASRPTGAGGELFF. CDR3 coding DNA: TGTGCCAGCAGACCCACAGGGGCTGGCGGGGAGCTGTTTTTT.

This clonotype was counted ten times or more. The chain carries TRBV12-3 or TRBV12-4 and TRBJ1-1, with no clear D. V was clipped by 6 bases and J by 1 base, with 12 bases between them. The CDR3 extends over 14 amino acids. CDR3 residues: CASSVSQANTEAFF. CDR3 nucleotides: TGTGCCAGCAGCGTATCCCAGGCGAACACTGAAGCTTTCTTT.